The clone carrying this T cell receptor beta chain showed up just a few times. Its antigen remains unidentified. The PCR had 60 Vbeta and 13 Jbeta primers. Sequencing was performed with immunoSEQ multiplex PCR; in TCRdb, only in-frame clones are kept and a portion is missing. The data show 90,000 to 150,000 clones, approximately 78% seen once. V lost 4 bases and J 3 bases, leaving 13 bases between the germline ends. Germline V gene data show CDR1 as MNHEY and CDR2 as SMNVEV (reference sequence). There are 15 residues in the CDR3. These data belong to a study of cytomegalovirus exposure and HLA in healthy donors. Study outcomes and limitations: Further analysis, carried out later, found HLA-associated TCR beta chains more clonally expanded than equally common other chains. Accurate prediction of most subjects' HLA-A and HLA-B alleles from TCR beta sequences was reported. As a later analysis showed, several of the most significant clusters appeared to be linked to common viral pathogens. The study labeled 150 or so TCR beta chains cytomegalovirus-associated.

Input material: PBMCs. The TCR originated in a man aged 40-49 years in good health and CMV-seronegative. This chain connects TRBV27 to TRBJ1-5; D may be TRBD1 (6 bases). The CDR3 DNA reads as TGTGCCAGCAGTTCCGCACAGGGACCCAATCAGCCCCAGCATTTT. Protein sequence: CASSSAQGPNQPQHF.